The 27 T cell receptor beta chains listed next were all sequenced from one sample in a study of blood T cell repertoires in COVID-19. Only in-frame clones appear in the TCRdb table, and some are missing; sequencing was by immunoSEQ multiplex PCR. This sample has some 510,000 clones, with roughly 90% found just once. Sequenced material: PBMCs or T cells enriched from blood (not recorded which). These receptors came from a woman aged 40 to 55 who had recovered from COVID-19.

As to this clone: The sample has other DNA sequences that encode this CDR3 too. V and J are TRBV7-2 and TRBJ1-2; D not resolved. CDR1 is SGHTA and CDR2 is FQGNSA in the germline V gene. Trimming stripped 1 base from V and 8 bases from J, with 8 bases between. CDR3 length equals 12 residues. In DNA, the CDR3 is TGTGCCAGCAGCTTAGACAGTCCCGGCTACACCTTC. Translating it yields CASSLDSPGYTF.

The rearrangement joins TRBV29-1 to TRBJ2-1, with TRBD2 matching 11 bases. Germline CDR1 and CDR2: SQVTM and ANQGSEA. The V and J ends lost 7 bases and 9 bases, in that order; junction bases with no gene match: 11. The CDR3 is made up of 14 amino acids. CDR3 coding DNA: TGCAGCGGGAAGACTAGCGGGAATTCAATTGAGCAGTTCTTC. Its protein is CSGKTSGNSIEQFF.

The rearrangement uses TRBV11-2 and TRBJ2-5, with D maybe TRBD2 (5 bases). V dropped 5 bases and J dropped 1 base, with 26 bases sitting between them. The CDR3 runs 19 residues. Germline V gene data show CDR1 as SGHAT and CDR2 as FQNNGV. The CDR3 bases are TGTGCCAGCAGCAGCGGTGTCGGCGGGCTACTCTCATTCCAAGAGACCCAGTACTTC. As protein: CASSSGVGGLLSFQETQYF.

This clone was seen once. Other DNA variants within this sample encode the same CDR3. The rearrangement links TRBV28 to TRBJ2-7, with D hard to call. The CDR3 spans 12 residues. V shed 1 base and J shed 2 bases, with 3 bases lying between them. Germline lookup yields CDR1 MDHEN and CDR2 SYDVKM. CDR3 loop: CASSLSAYEQYF. CDR3 nucleotide sequence: TGTGCCAGCAGTTTATCGGCCTACGAGCAGTACTTC.

The chain employs TRBV6-5 and TRBJ1-1; 7 bases match TRBD1. With V trimmed by 1 base and J by 4 bases, 9 bases remained unmatched. Germline CDR1 reads MNHEY; CDR2 reads SVGAGI. The length of the CDR3 is 16 residues. The CDR3 region is CASSYFPDRVGTEAFF. The CDR3 nucleotides read TGTGCCAGCAGTTACTTCCCCGACAGGGTCGGCACTGAAGCTTTCTTT.

The chain recombines TRBV29-1 with TRBJ1-1, with D hard to call. Germline lookup yields CDR1 SQVTM and CDR2 ANQGSEA. CDR3 size: 11 residues. V lost 6 bases to trimming and J lost 7 bases, with 12 bases between them. CDR3 DNA sequence: TGCAGCGTGGTCTTGGCAGATGAAGCTTTCTTT. It yields the protein CSVVLADEAFF.

The V call is TRBV10-3, the J call TRBJ1-4; TRBD1 is a possible D gene (5 bases). Germline CDR1 and CDR2: ENHRY and SYGVKD. The CDR3 runs to 13 residues. Trimming cost V 10 bases and J 4 bases, with 13 bases left between them. CDR3 sequence reads: CATRRGSNEKLFF. Written as DNA, the CDR3 is TGTGCCACCCGAAGGGGCAGTAATGAAAAACTGTTTTTT.

This clone was observed a handful of times. The J gene is TRBJ2-7, the V gene TRBV20-1, with a weak D call TRBD2 (5 bases). The CDR3 runs to 11 residues. Between the trimmed V and J ends, which lost 6 bases and 3 bases, there was a span of 9 bases. Germline V gene sequence: CDR1 DFQATT, CDR2 SNEGSKA (reference sequence). Here the CDR3 reads CSAGDFYEQYF. CDR3 in DNA: TGCAGTGCGGGAGACTTCTACGAGCAGTACTTC.

V usage is TRBV13 and J usage is TRBJ2-2; no reliable D call. Germline V gives CDR1 PRHDT, CDR2 FYEKMQ (reference sequence). The CDR3 is 17 amino acids. V gave up 0 bases and J gave up 1 base, with 12 bases separating them. CDR3 bases: TGTGCCAGCAGCTTAGGCCGTATTAGCTGGAACACCGGGGAGCTGTTTTTT. This encodes CASSLGRISWNTGELFF.

V gene TRBV7-2 combines with J gene TRBJ1-5; TRBD1 might be the D (6 bases). V shed 1 base and J shed 7 bases, with 17 bases lying between them. In germline, CDR1 is SGHTA, CDR2 FQGNSA. The CDR3 is 16 amino acids. The CDR3 protein is CASSLGQVPIRQPQHF. For the CDR3, the DNA is TGTGCCAGCAGCTTAGGACAGGTCCCGATTCGCCAGCCCCAGCATTTT.

V is TRBV4-3 and J is TRBJ2-7, with 7 nucleotides matching TRBD2. V dropped 0 bases and J dropped 0; count of bases not matched to a gene: 5. This CDR3 is 16 amino acids long. Germline CDR1 LGHNA, CDR2 YSLEER. Written as DNA, the CDR3 is TGCGCCAGCAGCCAAGATTTAGCGGGCCTCTCCTACGAGCAGTACTTC. It yields the protein CASSQDLAGLSYEQYF.

The chain recombines TRBV4-2 with TRBJ2-1, with D possibly being TRBD2 (6 bases). Germline values: CDR1 LGHNA, CDR2 YNFKEQ. Trimming shortened V by 7 bases and J by 4 bases, and 11 bases separated the two germline ends. The CDR3 runs 13 residues. CDR3: CASMHGGYNEQFF. The CDR3 DNA is TGTGCCAGCATGCATGGGGGGTACAATGAGCAGTTCTTC.

The rearrangement uses TRBV5-8 and TRBJ2-1; a weak D match, TRBD2 (6 bases). The length of the CDR3 is 15 residues. Germline V CDR1 and CDR2: SGHTS, YDEGEE. The V and J ends lost 6 bases and 4 bases respectively, with 17 bases between them. CDR3 amino acids: CASTAEGPSYNEQFF. The CDR3 DNA is TGTGCCAGCACCGCGGAGGGGCCGAGTTACAATGAGCAGTTCTTC.

The rearrangement joins TRBV19 to TRBJ1-1; 10 nucleotides align to TRBD1. CDR3 size: 16 residues. The V segment lost 6 bases and the J segment 4 bases; nucleotides outside the gene matches: 11. Germline values: CDR1 LNHDA, CDR2 SQIVND (reference sequence). CDR3 amino acids: CASRFGTGVVGTEAFF. The CDR3 DNA sequence: TGTGCCAGTAGATTCGGGACAGGGGTTGTCGGCACTGAAGCTTTCTTT. The complete variable domain, with remaining parts taken from reference TRBV19 and TRBJ1-1, reads DGGITQSPKYLFRKEGQNVTLSCEQNLNHDAMYWYRQDPGQGLRLIYYSQIVNDFQKGDIAEGYSVSREKKESFPLTVTSAQKNPTAFYLCASRFGTGVVGTEAFFGQGTRLTVV.

The rearrangement joins TRBV28 to TRBJ1-5; 9 positions match TRBD1. Per germline, CDR1 MDHEN and CDR2 SYDVKM. Losses at the gene ends were 5 bases for V and 4 bases for J; bases not matched to a gene: 9. There are 16 residues in the CDR3. The CDR3 sequence is CASSPQTGGVNQPQHF. DNA of the CDR3: TGTGCCAGCAGTCCGCAGACAGGGGGGGTGAATCAGCCCCAGCATTTT.

The chain uses TRBV7-9 and TRBJ1-2; D is unclear. V lost 2 bases and J 1 base, leaving 8 bases between the germline ends. The CDR3 runs 14 residues. Germline V lookup: CDR1 SEHNR, CDR2 FQNEAQ (reference sequence). CDR3 sequence: CASSLSTVNYGYTF. The CDR3 bases are TGTGCCAGCAGCTTATCTACAGTTAACTATGGCTACACCTTC. Drawing the rest from reference TRBV7-9 and TRBJ1-2, the complete variable domain is DTGVSQNPRHKITKRGQNVTFRCDPISEHNRLYWYRQTLGQGPEFLTYFQNEAQLEKSRLLSDRFSAERPKGSFSTLEIQRTEQGDSAMYLCASSLSTVNYGYTFGSGTRLTVV.

The rearrangement joins TRBV25-1 to TRBJ1-5, with no clear D. The CDR3 totals 13 residues. Deletions cut 6 bases from V and 7 bases from J, with 13 bases between. CDR1 is MGHDK, CDR2 SYGVNS, per germline. As DNA, the CDR3 is TGTGCCAGCAGGAGAGGGTTGGGACAGCCCCAGCATTTT. It yields the protein CASRRGLGQPQHF.

This chain links TRBV30 with TRBJ2-2, with 8 bases matching TRBD1. The CDR3 runs 14 residues. Unmatched junction bases numbered 3, after V lost 5 bases and J lost 1 base. Germline assignment: CDR1 GTSNPN and CDR2 SVGIG (reference sequence). CDR3 protein: CAWGQGWNTGELFF. The CDR3 nucleotides are TGTGCCTGGGGACAGGGATGGAACACCGGGGAGCTGTTTTTT.

The chain recombines TRBV29-1 with TRBJ2-1; no clear D. From germline, CDR1 is SQVTM and CDR2 ANQGSEA. This CDR3 has 14 amino acids. V was pared by 5 bases and J by 3 bases, with 14 bases between. The CDR3 coding sequence is TGCAGCGTTTGGGTGGCTAGGAACTACAATGAGCAGTTCTTC. Encoded protein: CSVWVARNYNEQFF.

CDR3 amino acids: CASSHFDRVNGYTF. In nucleotides, the CDR3 is TGTGCCAGCAGTCACTTCGACAGGGTCAATGGCTACACCTTC. The chain links TRBV27 to TRBJ1-2, with 7 positions matching TRBD1. Germline V gene sequence: CDR1 MNHEY, CDR2 SMNVEV (reference sequence). V trimming: 5 bases; J trimming: 6 bases; junction bases outside the gene matches: 9. The CDR3 covers 14 residues.

This clone showed up just once. The chain combines TRBV2 with TRBJ2-7, with no clear D. CDR3 length: 12 amino acids. Germline-derived CDR1 and CDR2 are SNHLY and FYNNEI. V lost 6 bases to trimming and J lost 3 bases, with 9 bases between them. CDR3 region: CASRKISYEQYF. The CDR3, as DNA: TGTGCCAGCAGAAAGATCAGCTACGAGCAGTACTTC.

J is TRBJ2-3 and V is TRBV5-4; tentatively, D is TRBD2 (6 bases). Germline CDR1 SGHNT, CDR2 YYREEE (reference sequence). Trimming removed 0 bases from V and 1 base from J, with 15 bases in between. The CDR3 runs to 17 residues. In DNA, the CDR3 is TGTGCCAGCAGCTTGGCCAGGAGCGGGTGGGGCACAGATACGCAGTATTTT. Residues: CASSLARSGWGTDTQYF.

This clone was recorded once. The V and J genes are TRBV19 and TRBJ1-3, with D unresolved. This CDR3 spans 15 amino acids. Trimming removed 6 bases at V and 0 bases at J, with 12 bases between. CDR1 is LNHDA, CDR2 SQIVND, per germline (reference sequence). The CDR3 region has the DNA TGTGCCAGTAGACCGTCTATAACCTCTGGAAACACCATATATTTT. As protein: CASRPSITSGNTIYF.

A single count supports this clone. This chain links TRBV13 with TRBJ2-6, with D possibly matching TRBD2 (6 bases). V was pared by 5 bases and J by 2 bases, with 10 bases between. The CDR3 is 15 residues long. Germline V gene sequence: CDR1 PRHDT, CDR2 FYEKMQ (reference sequence). CDR3 DNA sequence: TGTGCCAGCAGCCCCAGGAGGGCTGGGGCCAACGTCCTGACTTTC. This gives the protein CASSPRRAGANVLTF.

This chain links TRBV4-3 with TRBJ2-2; D not resolved. CDR1 and CDR2 (germline): LGHNA, YSLEER. Deletions cut 0 bases from V and 8 bases from J, with 10 bases between. The CDR3 length is 14 residues. The CDR3 here is CASSQDFLVGELFF. Written as DNA, the CDR3 is TGCGCCAGCAGCCAAGATTTTCTAGTGGGGGAGCTGTTTTTT.

Points on this clone: The junction departs from the called germline gene at one end, perhaps through a read error. The rearrangement links TRBV19 to TRBJ1-1; a possible D gene is TRBD1 (5 bases). The CDR3 is made up of 12 amino acids. Germline CDR1 is LNHDA and CDR2 is SQIVND (reference sequence). CDR3 coding DNA: TGTGCCAGTAGTACTTTTCCCGCCGGGACTAGCTTT. It specifies CASSTFPAGTSF.

The rearrangement uses TRBV27 and TRBJ1-3; a weak D match, TRBD1 (6 bases). Between the trimmed V and J ends, which lost 2 bases and 0 bases, there was a span of 14 bases. Germline CDR1 and CDR2: MNHEY and SMNVEV (reference sequence). This CDR3 has 17 residues. The CDR3, as DNA: TGTGCCAGCAGTTTACGGGGGGGCCTCTCCTCTGGAAACACCATATATTTT. Encoded protein: CASSLRGGLSSGNTIYF.